Each of the 3 T cell receptor beta chains below was sequenced from the same sample in a study of blood T cell repertoires in COVID-19. Sequencing was performed with immunoSEQ multiplex PCR; in TCRdb, only in-frame clones are kept and a portion is missing. This repertoire shows hundreds of thousands of clones, nearly 90% found once; its top ten account for roughly a tenth. The specimen sequenced was PBMCs or T cells enriched from blood (not recorded which). The source is a woman in her thirties who had recovered from COVID-19.

This rearrangement joins TRBV5-1 to TRBJ1-5; 7 nucleotides match TRBD1. The CDR3 is 15 residues long. CDR1 and CDR2 from the germline V gene are SGHRS and YFSETQ. V trimming: 0 bases; J trimming: 7 bases; junction bases outside the gene matches: 7. CDR3 amino acids: CASSLEGGAEQPQHF. For the CDR3, the DNA is TGCGCCAGCAGCTTGGAAGGGGGCGCGGAGCAGCCCCAGCATTTT.

The chain uses TRBV27 and TRBJ2-1; D is perhaps TRBD2 (6 bases). Germline values: CDR1 MNHEY, CDR2 SMNVEV (reference sequence). Deletions cut 4 bases from V and 6 bases from J, with 10 bases between. The CDR3 is made up of 13 amino acids. The CDR3 DNA is TGTGCCAGCAGTTGGGGGGAGGTCAATGAGCAGTTCTTC. As protein: CASSWGEVNEQFF.

The chain couples TRBV19 to TRBJ1-6; D ambiguous. CDR1 LNHDA and CDR2 SQIVND come from the germline V gene (reference sequence). The CDR3 length is 15 residues. Trimming stripped 6 bases from V and 0 bases from J, with 9 bases between. Here the CDR3 reads CASRPQSSYNSPLHF. CDR3 coding DNA: TGTGCCAGTAGGCCACAGAGCTCCTATAATTCACCCCTCCACTTT.